This T cell receptor beta chain was found in a study of shared clonotypes between healthy human individuals. The overall study: Researchers assigned three CD4 naive, three CD4 memory, two CD8 naive and one CD8 memory plate to each donor. Regarding the study as a whole: Clonotypes that were shared across several donors made up 4.5% to 5% of naive CD4 clonotypes. Sharing of clonotypes among donors was expected to vary with sequencing depth.

This clone has more than one count but fewer than ten. Its antigen is not known. This table comes from immunoSEQ multiplex PCR, and its TCRdb copy is limited to in-frame clones, with some not included. The sample has over a million clones, about 75% seen once. V shed 2 bases and J 4 bases; nucleotides not matched to a gene: 5. This CDR3 comprises 14 residues. Germline CDR1 is GTSNPN and CDR2 is SVGIG (reference sequence). Sequenced material: memory CD4+ T cells sorted from blood. Indicated subset: CD45RA-negative fraction. The genes are TRBV30 and TRBJ1-5; 7 bases fit TRBD1. This TCR derives from a man aged 18 to 30 in good health. The CDR3 sequence: CAWSSGTVNQPQHF. CDR3 nucleotides: TGTGCCTGGAGTAGCGGGACAGTAAATCAGCCCCAGCATTTT.